This T cell receptor (beta chain) derives from a study of blood T cell repertoires in COVID-19. Study background: Sites across the United States, Italy and Spain contributed samples from acute and convalescent COVID-19. Nucleic acid was either cDNA or gDNA, and it came from T cells, B-cell-depleted T cells, or PBMCs.

Per the authors' pipeline: Reference gene primer amplification gave estimated nucleated cell counts. Using immunoSEQ multiplex PCR, the repertoire was profiled, and TCRdb retains in-frame clones only, with some absent. That table furnishes V, J and clone size, whereas the DNA furnished D and trimming. The profile shows roughly 350,000 clones, around nine tenths of them singletons. This sequence originates from a woman under 30 who had recovered from COVID-19. The source material was peripheral blood.

The CDR3 sequence is CATSDSDRVSYNEQFF. CDR3 coding DNA: TGTGCCACCAGTGATTCGGACAGGGTTTCCTACAATGAGCAGTTCTTC. This chain links TRBV24-1 with TRBJ2-1; TRBD1 matches at 8 bases. Germline CDR1 and CDR2: KGHDR and SFDVKD. The J segment lost 1 base and the V segment lost 2 bases, leaving 3 bases of the junction unmatched. This CDR3 contains 16 residues.